One sample yielded the 25 T cell receptor beta chains listed below, sequenced in a study of shared clonotypes between healthy human individuals. Assay: immunoSEQ multiplex PCR; the TCRdb copy retains only in-frame clones and omits some. The profile covers a few million clones, with roughly 95% appearing a single time and about 0.13% taken by the ten largest. The sample comprised naive CD4+ T cells sorted from blood. The sample's subset: CD45RA+ positively selected. The receptors come from a man younger than 35 in good health.

The chain is built from TRBV10-3 and TRBJ2-7; no clear D gene. In germline, CDR1 is ENHRY, CDR2 SYGVKD. This CDR3 is built from 16 residues. The germline V and J ends were trimmed by 0 bases and 5 bases, with 17 bases remaining between them. The CDR3 spells CAISESGRLEYDEQYF. CDR3 bases: TGTGCCATCAGTGAGTCGGGTAGGCTAGAGTACGACGAGCAGTACTTC.

The chain uses TRBV11-2 and TRBJ2-3; D remains unclear. Germline values: CDR1 SGHAT, CDR2 FQNNGV. The CDR3 consists of 14 residues. The V gene lost 1 base and the J gene lost 5 bases, with 10 bases spanning the gap. The CDR3 region has the DNA TGTGCCAGCAGCTTAGCCGGGTGGGGAGATACGCAGTATTTT. Protein sequence: CASSLAGWGDTQYF.

Remarks on this clone: Other nucleotide sequences from this sample produce the same CDR3. This sequence joins TRBV30 and TRBJ1-3; D gene uncertain. The CDR3 runs to 12 residues. The V and J ends lost 4 bases and 4 bases respectively, with 8 bases between them. Germline CDR1 reads GTSNPN; CDR2 reads SVGIG (reference sequence). The DNA of the CDR3 is TGTGCCTGGACGGGGTCAGGAAACACCATATATTTT. This codes for CAWTGSGNTIYF.

V is TRBV5-6 and J is TRBJ2-1; 8 bases agree with TRBD2. V lost 0 bases, J lost 0 bases, and 5 bases stayed unmatched. CDR1 SGHDT and CDR2 YYEEEE come from the germline V gene. This CDR3 is 17 amino acids long. The CDR3 loop is CASSLDIAGSSYNEQFF. In DNA, the CDR3 is TGTGCCAGCAGCTTGGATATAGCGGGAAGCTCCTACAATGAGCAGTTCTTC.

The chain joins TRBV6-1 to TRBJ1-1; D perhaps matches TRBD1 (5 bases). There are 13 residues in the CDR3. Trimming took off 8 bases at V and 4 bases at J, with 14 bases between the two ends. Germline V CDR1 and CDR2: MNHNS, SASEGT. CDR3 residues: CASRDRGSTEAFF. CDR3 nucleotide sequence: TGTGCCAGCCGGGACCGAGGAAGCACTGAAGCTTTCTTT.

This clone showed up just once. The chain uses TRBV2 and TRBJ1-5; no clear D. The CDR3 spans 12 residues. The germline V gene has CDR1 SNHLY and CDR2 FYNNEI. The V end lost 7 bases, the J end lost 4 bases, and 8 bases lay between the germline ends. The chain's CDR3 is CASKGTNQPQHF. The CDR3 DNA sequence: TGTGCCAGCAAGGGAACGAATCAGCCCCAGCATTTT.

The rearrangement joins TRBV5-1 to TRBJ1-4; D remains unclear. V was trimmed by 0 bases and J by 9 bases, leaving 6 bases between them. Per germline, CDR1 SGHRS and CDR2 YFSETQ. The CDR3 is 12 residues long. CDR3 protein: CASSLDGQKLFF. CDR3 bases: TGCGCCAGCAGCTTGGACGGGCAAAAACTGTTTTTT.

The chain combines TRBV15 with TRBJ1-2; possibly TRBD1 for D (5 bases). V dropped 0 bases and J dropped 3 bases, with 14 bases sitting between them. Germline CDR1 LNHNV, CDR2 YYDKDF (reference sequence). CDR3 length equals 16 residues. DNA for the CDR3: TGTGCCACCAGCAGAGATGGGACCAGACATTACTATGGCTACACCTTC. This codes for CATSRDGTRHYYGYTF.

The chain is built from TRBV5-1 and TRBJ1-6; weak D call: TRBD1 (6 bases). Germline V gives CDR1 SGHRS, CDR2 YFSETQ. The CDR3 contains 15 residues. Deletions cut 4 bases from V and 7 bases from J, with 15 bases between. CDR3 DNA sequence: TGCGCCAGCAGCCCCTCGACAGGCGGAAATTCACCCCTCCACTTT. Translation gives CASSPSTGGNSPLHF.

This clone was detected once. This chain joins TRBV2 and TRBJ2-7; tentatively, D is TRBD1 (6 bases). This CDR3 spans 12 amino acids. Germline V gives CDR1 SNHLY, CDR2 FYNNEI. Deletions cut 8 bases from V and 3 bases from J, with 11 bases between. CDR3 loop: CASGQIFYEQYF. The CDR3, as DNA: TGTGCCAGCGGACAGATCTTCTACGAGCAGTACTTC.

This chain uses TRBV7-8 with TRBJ2-6, with TRBD1 matching 7 bases. The CDR3 covers 17 residues. The germline gives CDR1 SGHVS, CDR2 FQNEAQ. Trimming at V came to 1 base and at J to 0 bases, leaving 3 bases not matched to a gene. CDR3 sequence: CASSLGYRGSGANVLTF. Written as DNA, the CDR3 is TGTGCCAGCAGCTTAGGGTACAGGGGCTCTGGGGCCAACGTCCTGACTTTC.

Details on this clone: The identical CDR3 is also encoded by other nucleotide sequences in the sample. The chain links TRBV5-1 to TRBJ1-1; D not resolved. The CDR3 contains 15 residues. Looked up from germline, CDR1 is SGHRS and CDR2 is YFSETQ. Trimming shortened V by 0 bases and J by 0 bases, and 9 bases separated the two germline ends. The CDR3: CASSLGGVMNTEAFF. The CDR3, as DNA: TGCGCCAGCAGCTTGGGCGGGGTAATGAACACTGAAGCTTTCTTT.

The count of this clone is one. The rearrangement uses TRBV15 and TRBJ1-5; D gene unclear. Trimming took off 5 bases at V and 2 bases at J, with 13 bases between the two ends. The CDR3 extends over 15 amino acids. Germline V gene lookup returns CDR1 LNHNV and CDR2 YYDKDF (reference sequence). The CDR3 DNA reads TGTGCCACCAGCCCGACGGGGAGGGGCAATCAGCCCCAGCATTTT. Translating it yields CATSPTGRGNQPQHF. Together with reference TRBV15 and TRBJ1-5, the CDR3 gives the full variable domain: DAMVIQNPRYQVTQFGKPVTLSCSQTLNHNVMYWYQQKSSQAPKLLFHYYDKDFNNEADTPDNFQSRRPNTSFCFLDIRSPGLGDTAMYLCATSPTGRGNQPQHFGDGTRLSIL.

This clone came up once. This rearrangement joins TRBV5-4 to TRBJ1-1; D perhaps matches TRBD1 (6 bases). The CDR3 totals 15 residues. CDR1 is SGHNT and CDR2 is YYREEE in the germline V gene (reference sequence). V lost 2 bases to trimming and J lost 1 base, with 12 bases between them. The CDR3 region is CASSLGARGNTEAFF. Written as DNA, the CDR3 is TGTGCCAGCAGCTTAGGTGCCAGGGGGAACACTGAAGCTTTCTTT.

This rearrangement joins TRBV13 to TRBJ2-3; D remains unclear. Looked up from germline, CDR1 is PRHDT and CDR2 is FYEKMQ (reference sequence). This CDR3 has 12 amino acids. The V gene lost 4 bases and the J gene lost 8 bases, with 10 bases spanning the gap. The CDR3 DNA sequence: TGTGCCAGCAGCTCTACCCCGAGTACGCAGTATTTT. Residues: CASSSTPSTQYF.

Only one count was recorded for this clone. J is TRBJ2-1 and V is TRBV6-5; D uncertain. The CDR3 covers 11 residues. Germline-derived CDR1 and CDR2 are MNHEY and SVGAGI. Trimming shortened V by 7 bases and J by 11 bases, and 12 bases separated the two germline ends. CDR3: CASTSGPKQFF. CDR3 DNA sequence: TGTGCCAGCACCTCCGGGCCCAAGCAGTTCTTC.

The chain recombines TRBV6-1 with TRBJ2-7; 9 positions match TRBD1. CDR3 length: 14 residues. Germline CDR1 and CDR2: MNHNS and SASEGT. The V gene end was trimmed by 6 bases and the J gene end by 4 bases; junction bases not matched to a gene: 7. The CDR3 region has the DNA TGTGCCAGCAGGAGCGGGACAGGGTTGTACGAGCAGTACTTC. As protein: CASRSGTGLYEQYF.

The V call is TRBV5-6, the J call TRBJ2-3; TRBD2 is a possible D gene (6 bases). Trimming removed 2 bases at V and 2 bases at J, with 15 bases between. Germline V lookup: CDR1 SGHDT, CDR2 YYEEEE. The CDR3 is 16 amino acids. CDR3 coding DNA: TGTGCCAGCAGCTTAATCGCTAGCGTATACACAGATACGCAGTATTTT. Its translation is CASSLIASVYTDTQYF.

The CDR3 nucleotides are TGTGCCAGTAGTGTGACAGGGACCTACGAGCAGTACTTC. Translating it yields CASSVTGTYEQYF. The chain combines TRBV19 with TRBJ2-7, with 7 bases lining up with TRBD1. V was pared by 5 bases and J by 2 bases, with 3 bases of the junction left unmatched. This CDR3 contains 13 residues. Germline V gene sequence: CDR1 LNHDA, CDR2 SQIVND (reference sequence).

This sequence joins TRBV7-6 and TRBJ2-5; D remains ambiguous. There are 16 residues in the CDR3. V was cut by 2 bases and J by 7 bases, with 20 bases left in between. CDR1 is SGHVS, CDR2 FNYEAQ, per germline. The CDR3 loop reads CASSLLHPEIFGTQYF. The CDR3 DNA reads as TGTGCCAGCAGCTTACTACATCCGGAGATTTTCGGGACCCAGTACTTC. Full variable domain (remainder filled in from reference TRBV7-6 and TRBJ2-5): GAGVSQSPRYKVTKRGQDVALRCDPISGHVSLYWYRQALGQGPEFLTYFNYEAQQDKSGLPNDRFSAERPEGSISTLTIQRTEQRDSAMYRCASSLLHPEIFGTQYFGPGTRLLVL.

The gene calls are TRBV2 and TRBJ1-1; D is unclear. The length of the CDR3 is 15 residues. V was shortened by 2 bases and J by 4 bases, with 14 bases between the two germline ends. CDR1 is SNHLY and CDR2 is FYNNEI in the germline V gene. CDR3 DNA sequence: TGTGCCAGCAGTGAATATAGGGTTCCAACCACTGAAGCTTTCTTT. Amino acids: CASSEYRVPTTEAFF.

This rearrangement joins TRBV6-1 to TRBJ2-5; 12 bases align to TRBD1. The J segment lost 4 bases and the V segment lost 8 bases, leaving 5 bases of the junction unmatched. The V gene's germline CDR1 is MNHNS and CDR2 SASEGT. CDR3 length equals 14 residues. In nucleotides, the CDR3 is TGTGCCAGCTGGGACAGGGGGCGCGCAGAGACCCAGTACTTC. Protein product: CASWDRGRAETQYF.

This rearrangement joins TRBV29-1 to TRBJ2-2; D remains unclear. Germline CDR1 SQVTM, CDR2 ANQGSEA. The CDR3 length is 12 residues. The ends were cut back, 6 bases at V and 5 bases at J, with 10 bases in the middle. The CDR3 here is CSVTVWTGELFF. In nucleotides, the CDR3 is TGCAGCGTAACAGTGTGGACCGGGGAGCTGTTTTTT.

The genes are TRBV18 and TRBJ2-5; 10 bases are a match to TRBD2. In germline, CDR1 is KGHSH, CDR2 LQKENI. The CDR3 contains 15 residues. Germline trimming cut 2 bases from V and 5 bases from J; bases unmatched to any gene: 5. The CDR3 sequence: CASSPSSGSLETQYF. The DNA of the CDR3 is TGTGCCAGCTCACCATCTAGCGGGAGCCTGGAGACCCAGTACTTC.

This chain links TRBV11-1 with TRBJ1-2, with D hard to call. Germline CDR1 is SGHAT and CDR2 is FQDESV (reference sequence). The CDR3 contains 14 residues. Trimming shortened V by 1 base and J by 4 bases, and 10 bases separated the two germline ends. The DNA for the CDR3 is TGTGCCAGCAGCTTAGAGGCGAGCTCCTATGGCTACACCTTC. Its protein product is CASSLEASSYGYTF.